The TCR beta chain under discussion was sequenced for a study of PD-L1 blockade in urothelial cancer. Study overall: Males with bladder-origin urothelial cancer constituted about 90% of the 29 patients. Study-level findings and limits: Prediction of better survival came from below-median pretreatment blood TCR clonality. Tumor-associated clones in blood expanded more at 3 weeks in durable-benefit patients.

With regard to this clone: What it binds is unknown.

Germline V lookup: CDR1 MGHRA, CDR2 YSYEKL. Trimming stripped 0 bases from V and 8 bases from J, with 13 bases between. The CDR3 totals 15 residues. Each PCR reaction had synthetic TCR analog templates spiked into it. Clones were read by immunoSEQ multiplex PCR, and TCRdb kept only the in-frame ones, dropping some. The sample carries just over 20,000 clones, just over 85% recorded once. The TCR originated in a man over 45 with urothelial cancer. Sequences were derived from PBMCs, sampled around atezolizumab (anti-PD-L1) treatment. The chain couples TRBV4-1 to TRBJ1-4; D is unresolved. The CDR3 coding sequence is TGCGCCAGCAGCCAAGAAATAACCCGGGTAGAAAAACTGTTTTTT. It encodes CASSQEITRVEKLFF.